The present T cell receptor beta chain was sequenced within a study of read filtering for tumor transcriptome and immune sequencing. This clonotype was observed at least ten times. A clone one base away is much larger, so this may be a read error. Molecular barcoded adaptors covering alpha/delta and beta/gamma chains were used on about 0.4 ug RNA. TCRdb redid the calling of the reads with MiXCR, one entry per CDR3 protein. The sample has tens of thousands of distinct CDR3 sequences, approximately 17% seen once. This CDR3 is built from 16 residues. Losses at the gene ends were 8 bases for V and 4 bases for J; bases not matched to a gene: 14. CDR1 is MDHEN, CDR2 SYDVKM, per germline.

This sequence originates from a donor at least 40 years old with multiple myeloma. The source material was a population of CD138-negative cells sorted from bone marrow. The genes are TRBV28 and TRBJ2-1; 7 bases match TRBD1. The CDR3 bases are TGTGCCAGCGGGGGACAGCTACTAGAGCCGTACAATGAGCAGTTCTTC. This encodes CASGGQLLEPYNEQFF.